The 27 T cell receptor beta chains below were found in one sample sequenced in a study of regulatory T cells in long-lasting Graves disease. Through Arm-PCR of CDR3 regions and iRepertoire HTBI primers, TCR beta libraries were built. TCRdb ran MiXCR on the multiplex PCR reads and lists one entry per CDR3 protein. The table lists around 400,000 distinct CDR3 sequences, around a fifth of them singletons, with over 11% in the top ten. The time point: persistent/refractory GD, antithyroid drugs over 5 years with positive TRAb. PBMC RNA served as the TCR library source. Specimen: peripheral blood mononuclear cells (PBMCs), collected when the disease was refractory, from a patient treated with antithyroid drugs. Every receptor here comes from a female donor with Graves disease.

This clonotype was seen at least ten times. This chain connects TRBV28 to TRBJ2-7, with D possibly being TRBD2 (5 bases). CDR3 size: 17 residues. V was cut by 4 bases and J by 0 bases, with 19 bases left in between. Germline V gene data show CDR1 as MDHEN and CDR2 as SYDVKM. The CDR3: CASSSESGVPLSYEQYF. CDR3 nucleotide sequence: TGTGCCAGCAGTTCCGAATCCGGGGTCCCCCTCTCCTACGAGCAGTACTTC.

A remark on this clonotype: A single base is all that separates this from a far larger clone, so a read error is likely. The DNA for the CDR3 is TGTGCCACCAGCTGGGACAGGGGGCAGCGAGAGACCCAGTACTTC. It encodes CATSWDRGQRETQYF. The J gene is TRBJ2-5, the V gene TRBV15; 12 positions match TRBD1. Per germline, CDR1 LNHNV and CDR2 YYDKDF (reference sequence). V gave up 5 bases and J gave up 4 bases; unmatched junction bases: 5. The CDR3 has 15 amino acids.

This sequence joins TRBV25-1 and TRBJ2-7, with 7 positions matching TRBD2. Per the germline V gene, CDR1 is MGHDK and CDR2 is SYGVNS. This CDR3 comprises 15 residues. V lost 4 bases, J lost 7 bases, and 13 bases stayed unmatched. CDR3 protein: CASSGSSGSMREQYF. DNA of the CDR3: TGTGCCAGCAGTGGGTCTAGCGGAAGTATGCGAGAGCAGTACTTC.

The sample holds many counts of this clonotype. This rearrangement joins TRBV28 to TRBJ2-7; D unresolved. This CDR3 is 11 amino acids long. Deletions cut 1 base from V and 6 bases from J, with 4 bases between. The V gene's germline CDR1 is MDHEN and CDR2 SYDVKM. CDR3 amino acids: CASSLYGEQYF. CDR3 coding DNA: TGTGCCAGCAGTTTATACGGCGAGCAGTACTTC. Full variable domain (rest looked up from reference TRBV28 and TRBJ2-7): DVKVTQSSRYLVKRTGEKVFLECVQDMDHENMFWYRQDPGLGLRLIYFSYDVKMKEKGDIPEGYSVSREKKERFSLILESASTNQTSMYLCASSLYGEQYFGPGTRLTVT.

This clonotype appeared a few times. V gene TRBV19 combines with J gene TRBJ2-6; no firm D call. The CDR3 is 17 amino acids. The V end lost 5 bases, the J end lost 0 bases, and 14 bases lay between the germline ends. Germline CDR1 and CDR2: LNHDA and SQIVND (reference sequence). CDR3 sequence: CASSGARKPSGANVLTF. The DNA for the CDR3 is TGTGCCAGTAGTGGTGCCAGGAAGCCCTCTGGGGCCAACGTCCTGACTTTC.

This clonotype was seen only once. This may be a read error: a much more frequent sequence differs by one nucleotide. The chain has TRBV28 and TRBJ1-6, with 7 positions matching TRBD1. This CDR3 is 15 amino acids long. In germline, CDR1 is MDHEN, CDR2 SYDVKM. The CDR3 loop reads CASRARDRYSSPLHF. CDR3 nucleotide sequence: TGTGCCAGCAGAGCCCGGGACAGATATAGTTCACCCCTCCACTTT.

This clonotype has a count of ten or more. This rearrangement joins TRBV2 to TRBJ2-7; D gene unclear. Trimming cost V 0 bases and J 7 bases, with 10 bases left between them. CDR3 length: 13 amino acids. Germline CDR1 is SNHLY and CDR2 is FYNNEI. CDR3 sequence: CASSEASAWEQYF. CDR3 DNA: TGTGCCAGCAGTGAAGCGAGTGCCTGGGAGCAGTACTTC.

This clonotype showed up many times. This sequence joins TRBV11-2 and TRBJ2-5; 8 bases match TRBD1. The CDR3 has 14 amino acids. CDR1 and CDR2 from the germline V gene are SGHAT and FQNNGV. With V trimmed by 7 bases and J by 4 bases, 8 bases remained unmatched. CDR3 in DNA: TGTGCCAGCACCCTATCCGGACAGGGAGAGACCCAGTACTTC. Translating gives CASTLSGQGETQYF.

Concerning this clonotype itself: One end of the junction fails to match germline, which may point to a read error. V gene TRBV4-2 combines with J gene TRBJ1-1, with D unresolved. This CDR3 comprises 15 residues. Germline lookup yields CDR1 LGHNA and CDR2 YNFKEQ. DNA for the CDR3: TGTGCCGGCAGCCAAGATGACGGCCCGAACACTGAAGCTTTCTTT. Its translation is CAGSQDDGPNTEAFF.

This clonotype was picked up many times. The chain recombines TRBV28 with TRBJ2-7; 8 bases match TRBD2. The germline V gene has CDR1 MDHEN and CDR2 SYDVKM. The V gene end was trimmed by 7 bases and the J gene end by 4 bases; junction bases not matched to a gene: 12. The CDR3 has 15 amino acids. CDR3: CASTLGGTRSYEQYF. CDR3 in DNA: TGTGCCAGCACCCTGGGTGGGACTAGGAGTTACGAGCAGTACTTC.

Comment on this clonotype: With only one base between it and a far larger clone, this is likely a read error. V and J are TRBV6-1 and TRBJ2-1; possibly TRBD1 for D (5 bases). CDR1 and CDR2 (germline): MNHNS, SASEGT. V was pared by 8 bases and J by 10 bases, with 15 bases between. This CDR3 has 12 residues. CDR3: CASGRASYEQFF. CDR3 coding DNA: TGTGCCAGCGGCAGGGCGTCCTACGAGCAGTTCTTC.

The chain joins TRBV7-9 to TRBJ2-2; D not resolved. Germline lookup yields CDR1 SEHNR and CDR2 FQNEAQ (reference sequence). This CDR3 contains 14 residues. V gave up 5 bases and J gave up 7 bases, with 14 bases separating them. CDR3 bases: TGTGCCAGCAGCCGAGGCCCCTGGAGCGGGGAGCTGTTTTTT. It specifies CASSRGPWSGELFF.

This clonotype was seen a handful of times. The gene calls are TRBV19 and TRBJ1-4, with D unresolved. The CDR3 runs 15 residues. Trimming took off 3 bases at V and 0 bases at J, with 8 bases between the two ends. Germline V CDR1 and CDR2: LNHDA, SQIVND (reference sequence). CDR3 DNA: TGTGCCAGTAGTATTTCAGGTGCAACTAATGAAAAACTGTTTTTT. Translating it yields CASSISGATNEKLFF.

The V and J genes are TRBV30 and TRBJ2-1; TRBD2 matches 8 bases. V shed 1 base and J 2 bases; nucleotides not matched to a gene: 7. Germline V gives CDR1 GTSNPN, CDR2 SVGIG (reference sequence). The CDR3 contains 16 residues. The CDR3 coding sequence is TGTGCCTGGAGTGGGGTGCTAGCGGGTCCCTACAATGAGCAGTTCTTC. As protein: CAWSGVLAGPYNEQFF.

The chain carries TRBV11-2 and TRBJ2-1, with D possibly being TRBD2 (5 bases). This CDR3 has 15 residues. V dropped 3 bases and J dropped 2 bases, with 11 bases sitting between them. Germline values: CDR1 SGHAT, CDR2 FQNNGV. CDR3 amino acids: CASSFQDWPYNEQFF. CDR3 nucleotide sequence: TGTGCCAGCAGCTTTCAGGACTGGCCCTACAATGAGCAGTTCTTC.

The rearrangement joins TRBV4-1 to TRBJ2-5, with 9 nucleotides matching TRBD2. The germline CDR1 and CDR2 sequences are MGHRA and YSYEKL. The CDR3 runs to 13 residues. After removal of 9 bases from V and 5 bases from J, the junction contained 7 bases not matched to a gene. CDR3 in amino acids: CASEREEGETQYF. The CDR3 nucleotides are TGCGCCAGTGAGCGGGAGGAGGGGGAGACCCAGTACTTC.

This clonotype was recorded many times. The chain is built from TRBV5-1 and TRBJ2-2, with a possible D match to TRBD1 (5 bases). Germline V gives CDR1 SGHRS, CDR2 YFSETQ. The V and J ends lost 1 base and 0 bases respectively, with 13 bases between them. The CDR3 consists of 17 residues. In nucleotides, the CDR3 is TGCGCCAGCAGCTTGCTAGGGGCCGCCGCGAACACCGGGGAGCTGTTTTTT. Encoded protein: CASSLLGAAANTGELFF.

This chain links TRBV19 with TRBJ1-5, with D perhaps matching TRBD1 (6 bases). CDR1 is LNHDA and CDR2 is SQIVND in the germline V gene (reference sequence). CDR3 length: 16 residues. Trimming cost V 9 bases and J 2 bases, with 20 bases left between them. The CDR3 DNA reads as TGTGCCAGCCATGACCCCAGGGGAACGGGCAATCAGCCCCAGCATTTT. It yields the protein CASHDPRGTGNQPQHF.

Many counts were recorded for this clonotype. This chain connects TRBV30 to TRBJ2-7; D is possibly TRBD1 (5 bases). Germline CDR1 and CDR2: GTSNPN and SVGIG (reference sequence). Trimming shortened V by 1 base and J by 7 bases, and 17 bases separated the two germline ends. The CDR3 extends over 14 amino acids. The CDR3 reads CAWSEQVDTEEQYF. CDR3 DNA: TGTGCCTGGAGTGAACAGGTCGACACGGAAGAGCAGTACTTC.

The chain carries TRBV9 and TRBJ2-2; TRBD2 is a possible D gene (5 bases). Germline loops: CDR1 SGDLS, CDR2 YYNGEE. Trimming shortened V by 4 bases and J by 6 bases, and 13 bases separated the two germline ends. The CDR3 is 14 amino acids. This CDR3 reads CASSQDTGAGELFF. As DNA, the CDR3 is TGTGCCAGCAGCCAAGATACCGGGGCCGGGGAGCTGTTTTTT.

This clonotype occurred a few times. This chain connects TRBV30 to TRBJ2-7; 9 nucleotides align to TRBD2. V lost 1 base and J lost 4; bases outside the gene matches: 5. CDR1 and CDR2 from the germline V gene are GTSNPN and SVGIG (reference sequence). This CDR3 is built from 14 residues. This chain's CDR3 is CAWSEDSGSYEQYF. The CDR3 nucleotides read TGTGCCTGGAGTGAGGATAGCGGGAGTTACGAGCAGTACTTC.

In its sample, this clonotype was seen many times. This chain links TRBV28 with TRBJ1-6; D is uncertain. Germline CDR1 reads MDHEN; CDR2 reads SYDVKM. V lost 6 bases, J lost 3 bases, and 18 bases lay in between. The CDR3 covers 17 residues. As DNA, the CDR3 is TGTGCCAGCAGCCAACCCGTGACGGGCTTCTATAATTCACCCCTCCACTTT. It codes for CASSQPVTGFYNSPLHF.

This clonotype was recorded a few times. The rearrangement joins TRBV24-1 to TRBJ1-1; 9 nucleotides agree with TRBD1. Losses at the gene ends were 3 bases for V and 11 bases for J; bases not matched to a gene: 6. Germline-derived CDR1 and CDR2 are KGHDR and SFDVKD. The CDR3 is 13 residues long. CDR3 in DNA: TGTGCCACCAGTGATGTTGGGGGGACAGGGGCTTTCTTT. This gives the protein CATSDVGGTGAFF.

Only a few counts were recorded for this clonotype. The chain employs TRBV30 and TRBJ1-5; 9 nucleotides match TRBD1. Germline CDR1 GTSNPN, CDR2 SVGIG (reference sequence). The CDR3 is 14 residues long. Trimming took 5 bases from V and 1 from J; bases not matched to a gene: 3. The chain's CDR3 is CAWGTGISNQPQHF. DNA for the CDR3: TGTGCCTGGGGGACAGGGATCAGCAATCAGCCCCAGCATTTT. Together with reference TRBV30 and TRBJ1-5, the CDR3 gives the full variable domain: SQTIHQWPATLVQPVGSPLSLECTVEGTSNPNLYWYRQAAGRGLQLLFYSVGIGQISSEVPQNLSASRPQDRQFILSSKKLLLSDSGFYLCAWGTGISNQPQHFGDGTRLSIL.

This clonotype occurred a few times. V usage is TRBV6-4 and J usage is TRBJ1-6; 7 positions agree with TRBD1. The CDR3 is 15 residues long. V lost 2 bases to trimming and J lost 6 bases; unmatched junction nucleotides: 4. CDR1 and CDR2 (germline): MRHNA, SNTAGT. The CDR3 sequence is CASSDHRQGNSPLHF. The DNA for the CDR3 is TGTGCCAGCAGTGACCACCGACAGGGTAATTCACCCCTCCACTTT.

There are a few counts of this clonotype. The gene calls are TRBV27 and TRBJ2-3; D unclear. This CDR3 is built from 14 residues. CDR1 is MNHEY and CDR2 is SMNVEV in the germline V gene (reference sequence). Trimming cost V 5 bases and J 4 bases, with 13 bases left between them. The CDR3 protein is CASSRARVADTQYF. The CDR3 DNA follows: TGTGCCAGCAGTCGGGCCCGAGTGGCAGATACGCAGTATTTT.

This clonotype was detected only a few times. This rearrangement joins TRBV4-1 to TRBJ2-5; D possibly corresponds to TRBD1 (6 bases). The V end lost 1 base, the J end lost 4 bases, and 16 bases lay between the germline ends. The germline gives CDR1 MGHRA, CDR2 YSYEKL. The CDR3 is 16 amino acids. The CDR3 sequence: CASSQVGALKGETQYF. The CDR3 nucleotides are TGCGCCAGCAGCCAAGTGGGGGCCCTGAAGGGAGAGACCCAGTACTTC.